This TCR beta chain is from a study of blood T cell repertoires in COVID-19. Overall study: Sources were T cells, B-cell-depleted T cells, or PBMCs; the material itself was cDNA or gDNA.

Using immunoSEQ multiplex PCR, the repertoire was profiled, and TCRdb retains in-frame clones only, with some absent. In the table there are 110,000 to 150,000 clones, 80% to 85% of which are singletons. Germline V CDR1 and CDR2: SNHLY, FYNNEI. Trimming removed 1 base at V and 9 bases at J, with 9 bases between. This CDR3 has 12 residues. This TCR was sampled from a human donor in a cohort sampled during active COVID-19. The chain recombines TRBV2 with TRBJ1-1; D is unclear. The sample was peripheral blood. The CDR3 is CASSEGSVKAFF. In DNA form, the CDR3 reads TGTGCCAGCAGTGAAGGGTCAGTAAAAGCTTTCTTT.